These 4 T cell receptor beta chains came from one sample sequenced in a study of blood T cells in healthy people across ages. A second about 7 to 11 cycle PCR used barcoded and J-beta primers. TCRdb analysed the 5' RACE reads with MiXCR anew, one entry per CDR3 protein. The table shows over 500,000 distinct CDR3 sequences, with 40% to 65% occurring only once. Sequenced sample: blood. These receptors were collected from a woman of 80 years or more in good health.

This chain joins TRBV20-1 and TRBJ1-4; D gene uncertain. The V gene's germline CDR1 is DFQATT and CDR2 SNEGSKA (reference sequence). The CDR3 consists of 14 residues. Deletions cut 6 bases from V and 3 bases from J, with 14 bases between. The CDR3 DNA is TGCAGTGCCGTCACTGTGTCGTCTAATGAAAAACTGTTTTTT. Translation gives CSAVTVSSNEKLFF.

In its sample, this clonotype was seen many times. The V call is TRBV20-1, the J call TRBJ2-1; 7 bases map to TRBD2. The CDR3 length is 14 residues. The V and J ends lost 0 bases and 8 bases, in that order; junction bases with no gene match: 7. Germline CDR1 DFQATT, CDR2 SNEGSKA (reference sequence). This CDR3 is CSARDRTRNDEQFF. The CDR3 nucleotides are TGCAGTGCTAGAGATAGGACTAGGAACGATGAGCAGTTCTTC.

This CDR3 reads CASRQPTSGAQYF. The CDR3, as DNA: TGTGCCAGCAGGCAACCGACTAGTGGAGCGCAGTATTTT. The chain is built from TRBV7-9 and TRBJ2-3; tentative D call: TRBD2 (6 bases). The ends were cut back, 6 bases at V and 10 bases at J, with 17 bases in the middle. The germline V gene has CDR1 SEHNR and CDR2 FQNEAQ (reference sequence). This CDR3 has 13 amino acids.

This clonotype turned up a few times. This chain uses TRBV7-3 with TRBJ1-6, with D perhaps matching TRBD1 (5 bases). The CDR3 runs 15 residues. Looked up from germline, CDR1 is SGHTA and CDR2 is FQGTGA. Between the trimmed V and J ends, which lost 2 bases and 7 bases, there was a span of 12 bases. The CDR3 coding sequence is TGTGCCAGCAGCTTAGCCGGGACGGGGAATTCACCCCTCCACTTT. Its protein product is CASSLAGTGNSPLHF.